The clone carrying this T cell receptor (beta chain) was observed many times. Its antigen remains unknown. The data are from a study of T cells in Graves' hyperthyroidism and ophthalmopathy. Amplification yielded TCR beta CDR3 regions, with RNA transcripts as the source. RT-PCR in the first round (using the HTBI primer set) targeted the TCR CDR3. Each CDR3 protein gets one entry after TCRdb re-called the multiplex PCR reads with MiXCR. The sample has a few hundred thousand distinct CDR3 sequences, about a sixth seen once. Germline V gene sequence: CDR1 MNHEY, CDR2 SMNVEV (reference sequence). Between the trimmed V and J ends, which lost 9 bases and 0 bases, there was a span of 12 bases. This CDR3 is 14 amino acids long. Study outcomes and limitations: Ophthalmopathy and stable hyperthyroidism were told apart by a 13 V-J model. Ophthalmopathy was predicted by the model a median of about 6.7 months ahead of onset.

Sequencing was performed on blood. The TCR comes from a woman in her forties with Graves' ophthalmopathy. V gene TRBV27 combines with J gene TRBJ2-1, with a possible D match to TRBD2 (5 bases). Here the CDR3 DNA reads TGTGCCAGTAGCGTCTCGAGCTCCTACAATGAGCAGTTCTTC. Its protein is CASSVSSSYNEQFF.